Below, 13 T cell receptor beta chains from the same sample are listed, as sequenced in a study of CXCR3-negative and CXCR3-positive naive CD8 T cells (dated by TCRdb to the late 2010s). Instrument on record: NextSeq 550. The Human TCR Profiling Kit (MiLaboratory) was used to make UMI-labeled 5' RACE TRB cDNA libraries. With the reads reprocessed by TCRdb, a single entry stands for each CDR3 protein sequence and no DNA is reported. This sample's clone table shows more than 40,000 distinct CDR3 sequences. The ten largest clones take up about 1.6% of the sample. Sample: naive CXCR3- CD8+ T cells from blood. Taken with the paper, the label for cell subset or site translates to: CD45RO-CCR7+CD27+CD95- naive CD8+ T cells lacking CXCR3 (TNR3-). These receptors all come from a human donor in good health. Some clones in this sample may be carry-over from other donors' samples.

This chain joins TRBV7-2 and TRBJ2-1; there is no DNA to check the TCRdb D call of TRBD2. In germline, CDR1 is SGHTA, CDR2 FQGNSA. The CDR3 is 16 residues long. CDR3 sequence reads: CASSLLAMQIYNEQFF.

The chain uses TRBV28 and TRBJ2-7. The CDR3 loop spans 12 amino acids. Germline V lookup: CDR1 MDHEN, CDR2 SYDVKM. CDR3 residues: CASSEGSYEQYF.

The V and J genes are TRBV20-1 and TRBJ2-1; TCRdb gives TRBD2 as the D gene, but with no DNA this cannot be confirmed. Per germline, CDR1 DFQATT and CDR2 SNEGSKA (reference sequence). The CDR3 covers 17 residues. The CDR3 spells CSARDPTSGGVEVEQFF.

The CDR3 loop is CSADPRDEILSYNEQFF. The V and J genes are TRBV29-1 and TRBJ2-1; TCRdb reports TRBD2, a call that lacks DNA to check it against. The CDR3 totals 17 residues. CDR1 SQVTM and CDR2 ANQGSEA come from the germline V gene.

This CDR3 reads CATSRGARESDEQFF. The V gene is TRBV15, the J gene TRBJ2-1; absent DNA, TCRdb's TRBD1 call cannot be checked. The V gene's germline CDR1 is LNHNV and CDR2 YYDKDF (reference sequence). The CDR3 contains 15 residues.

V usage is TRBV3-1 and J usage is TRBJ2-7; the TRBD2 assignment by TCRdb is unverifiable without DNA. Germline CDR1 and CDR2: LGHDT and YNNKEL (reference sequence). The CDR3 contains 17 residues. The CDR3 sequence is CASSQEIPGLRAYEQYF.

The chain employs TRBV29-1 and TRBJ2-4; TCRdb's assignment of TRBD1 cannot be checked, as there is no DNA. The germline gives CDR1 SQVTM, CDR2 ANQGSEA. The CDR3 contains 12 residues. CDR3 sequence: CSGGQVGNIQYF.

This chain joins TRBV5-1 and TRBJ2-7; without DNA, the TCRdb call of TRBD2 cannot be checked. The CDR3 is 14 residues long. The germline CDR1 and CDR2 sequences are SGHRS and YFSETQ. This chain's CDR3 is CASYEEGWGYEQYF.

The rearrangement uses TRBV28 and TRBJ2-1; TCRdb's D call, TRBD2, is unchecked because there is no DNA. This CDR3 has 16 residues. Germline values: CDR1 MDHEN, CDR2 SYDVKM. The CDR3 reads CASSLVTGLANNEQFF.

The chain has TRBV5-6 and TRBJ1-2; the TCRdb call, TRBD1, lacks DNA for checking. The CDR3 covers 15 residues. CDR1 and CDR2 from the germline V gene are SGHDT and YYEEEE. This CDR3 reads CASSLAAQGNYGYTF.

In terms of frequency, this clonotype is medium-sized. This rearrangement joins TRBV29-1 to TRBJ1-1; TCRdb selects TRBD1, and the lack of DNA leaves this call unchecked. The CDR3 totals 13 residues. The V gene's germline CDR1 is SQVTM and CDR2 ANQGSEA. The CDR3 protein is CSVEQGGHTEAFF.

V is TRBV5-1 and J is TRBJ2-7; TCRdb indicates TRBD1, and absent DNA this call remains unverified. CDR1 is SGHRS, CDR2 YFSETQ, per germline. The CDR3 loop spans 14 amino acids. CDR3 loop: CASSQAGEGYEQYF.

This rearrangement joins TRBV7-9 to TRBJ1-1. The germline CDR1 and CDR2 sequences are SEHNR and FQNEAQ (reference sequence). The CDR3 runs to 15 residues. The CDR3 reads CASSLPLGQNTEAFF.